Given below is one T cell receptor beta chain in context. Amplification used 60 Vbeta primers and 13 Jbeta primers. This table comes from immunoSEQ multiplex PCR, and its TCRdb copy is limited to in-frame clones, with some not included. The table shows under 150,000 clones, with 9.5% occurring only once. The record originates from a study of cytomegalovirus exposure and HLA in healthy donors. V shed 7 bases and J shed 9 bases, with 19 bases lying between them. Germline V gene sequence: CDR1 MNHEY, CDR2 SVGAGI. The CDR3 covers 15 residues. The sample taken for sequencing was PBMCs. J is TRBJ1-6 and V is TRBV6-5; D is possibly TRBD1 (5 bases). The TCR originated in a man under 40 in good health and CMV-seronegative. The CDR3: CASTRTDSSLSPLHF. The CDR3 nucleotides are TGTGCCAGCACCCGAACCGACAGTAGCCTTTCACCCCTCCACTTT.